This entry features one TCR beta chain sequence. The data were produced by immunoSEQ multiplex PCR, yet TCRdb's version contains in-frame clones alone and is incomplete. The repertoire holds hundreds of thousands of clones, with approximately 84% as singletons. The sample originates from a study of blood T cell repertoires in COVID-19. CDR1 KGHSH and CDR2 LQKENI come from the germline V gene. V gave up 5 bases and J gave up 3 bases; unmatched junction bases: 4. This CDR3 has 13 residues. The V and J genes are TRBV18 and TRBJ2-7; 7 bases are a match to TRBD1. Material for sequencing was peripheral blood. This TCR derives from a middle-aged man with acute or convalescent COVID-19. The chain's CDR3 is CASSGQGDYEQYF. The CDR3 coding sequence is TGTGCCAGCTCAGGGCAGGGGGACTACGAGCAGTACTTC.